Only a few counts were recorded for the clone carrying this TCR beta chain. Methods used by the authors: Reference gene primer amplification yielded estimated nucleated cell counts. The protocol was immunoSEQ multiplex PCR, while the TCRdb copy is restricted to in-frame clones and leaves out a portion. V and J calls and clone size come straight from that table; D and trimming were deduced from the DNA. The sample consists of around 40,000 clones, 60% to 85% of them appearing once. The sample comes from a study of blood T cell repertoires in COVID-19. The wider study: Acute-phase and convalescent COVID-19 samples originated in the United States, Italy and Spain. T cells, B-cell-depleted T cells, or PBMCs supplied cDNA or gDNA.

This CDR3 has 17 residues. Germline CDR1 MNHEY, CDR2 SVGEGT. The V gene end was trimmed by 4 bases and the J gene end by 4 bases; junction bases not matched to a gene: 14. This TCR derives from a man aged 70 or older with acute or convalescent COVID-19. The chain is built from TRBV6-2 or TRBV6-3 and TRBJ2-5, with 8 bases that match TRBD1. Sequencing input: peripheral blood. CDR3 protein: CASSFSKDRVNRETQYF. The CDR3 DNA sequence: TGTGCCAGCAGTTTTTCGAAGGACAGGGTGAATAGAGAGACCCAGTACTTC.